This TCR beta chain was obtained from a study of monozygotic twins with inflammatory bowel disease. General study points: IBD patients share fewer clonotypes with other people than healthy twins do, especially with disease activity. The inverse Simpson measure of TCRbeta diversity was lower in IBD patients than in healthy co-twins.

TCRdb reprocessed the 5' RACE reads and keeps a single row for each CDR3 protein, giving no DNA. This listing includes hundreds of thousands of distinct CDR3 sequences. Each donor had 2.5 to 3 ml of blood drawn. In regard to this clonotype: What it binds is unknown.

Sequencing was done on a sample of blood. The receptor's source is a human donor with ulcerative colitis or Crohn's disease, or a healthy co-twin of an affected twin (not recorded which).

The CDR3 loop is CASSQDRVSADTQYF. This chain links TRBV4-1 with TRBJ2-3. This CDR3 is 15 amino acids long. In germline, CDR1 is MGHRA, CDR2 YSYEKL.